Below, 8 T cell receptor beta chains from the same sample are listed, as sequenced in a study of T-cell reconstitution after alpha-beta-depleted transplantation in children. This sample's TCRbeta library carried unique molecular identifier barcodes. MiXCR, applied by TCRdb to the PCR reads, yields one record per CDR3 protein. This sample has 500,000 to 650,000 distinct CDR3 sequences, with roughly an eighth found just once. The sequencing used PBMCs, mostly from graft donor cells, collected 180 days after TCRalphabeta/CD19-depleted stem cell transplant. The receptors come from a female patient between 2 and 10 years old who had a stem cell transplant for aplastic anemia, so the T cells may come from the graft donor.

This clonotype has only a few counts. CDR3 sequence (DNA): TGTGCCACCAGTGACATAGCGGGATTTCAGGAGACCCAGTACTTC. As protein: CATSDIAGFQETQYF. This chain joins TRBV24-1 and TRBJ2-5; TRBD2 agrees at 8 bases. With 4 bases clipped from V and 5 bases from J, the junction kept 8 bases outside the gene matches. This CDR3 region has 15 residues. Germline CDR1 reads KGHDR; CDR2 reads SFDVKD.

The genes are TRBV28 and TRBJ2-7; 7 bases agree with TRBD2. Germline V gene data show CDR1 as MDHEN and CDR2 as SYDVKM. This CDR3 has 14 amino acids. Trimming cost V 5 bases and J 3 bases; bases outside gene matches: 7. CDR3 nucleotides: TGTGCCAGCAGTACGGGACTACCTAACTACGAGCAGTACGTC. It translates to CASSTGLPNYEQYV.

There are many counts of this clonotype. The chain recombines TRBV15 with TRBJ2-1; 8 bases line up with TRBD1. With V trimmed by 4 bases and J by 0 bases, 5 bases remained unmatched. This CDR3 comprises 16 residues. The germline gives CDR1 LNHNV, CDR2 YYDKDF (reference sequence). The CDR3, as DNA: TGTGCCACCAGCACCAAACAGGGGGGCTCCTACAATGAGCAGTTCTTC. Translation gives CATSTKQGGSYNEQFF.

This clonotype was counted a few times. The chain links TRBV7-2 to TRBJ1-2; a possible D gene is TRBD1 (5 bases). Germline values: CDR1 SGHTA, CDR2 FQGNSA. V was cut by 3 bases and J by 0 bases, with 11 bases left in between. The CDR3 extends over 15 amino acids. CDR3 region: CASSFGAGTNYGYTF. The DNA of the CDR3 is TGTGCCAGCAGCTTTGGAGCAGGGACTAACTATGGCTACACCTTC.

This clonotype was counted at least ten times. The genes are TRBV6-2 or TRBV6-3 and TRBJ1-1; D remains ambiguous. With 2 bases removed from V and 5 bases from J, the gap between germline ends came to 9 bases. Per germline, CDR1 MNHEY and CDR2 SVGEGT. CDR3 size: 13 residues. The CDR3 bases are TGTGCCAGCAGTTACCGTAGGGTAACTGAAGCTTTCTTT. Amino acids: CASSYRRVTEAFF.

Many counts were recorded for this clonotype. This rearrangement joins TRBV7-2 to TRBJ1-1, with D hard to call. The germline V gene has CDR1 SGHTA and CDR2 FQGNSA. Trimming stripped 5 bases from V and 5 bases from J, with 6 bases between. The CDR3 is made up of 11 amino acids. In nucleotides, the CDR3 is TGTGCCAGCAGCCGACGGACTGAAGCTTTCTTT. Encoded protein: CASSRRTEAFF. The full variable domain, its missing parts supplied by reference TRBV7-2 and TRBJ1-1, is GAGVSQSPSNKVTEKGKDVELRCDPISGHTALYWYRQSLGQGLEFLIYFQGNSAPDKSGLPSDRFSAERTGGSVSTLTIQRTQQEDSAVYLCASSRRTEAFFGQGTRLTVV.

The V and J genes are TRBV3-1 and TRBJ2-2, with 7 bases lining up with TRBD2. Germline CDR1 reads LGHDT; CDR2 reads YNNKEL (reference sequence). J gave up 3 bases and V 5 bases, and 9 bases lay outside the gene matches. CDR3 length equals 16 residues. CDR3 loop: CASSFQDAGDTGELFF. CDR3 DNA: TGTGCCAGCAGCTTCCAAGACGCGGGAGACACCGGGGAGCTGTTTTTT.

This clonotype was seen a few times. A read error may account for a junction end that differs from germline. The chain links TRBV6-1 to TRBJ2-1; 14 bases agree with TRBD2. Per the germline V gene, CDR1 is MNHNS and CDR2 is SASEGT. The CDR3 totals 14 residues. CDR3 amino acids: CASSRTSGRPPALF. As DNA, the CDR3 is TGTGCCAGCAGCAGGACTAGCGGGAGGCCACCCGCCCTCTTC.